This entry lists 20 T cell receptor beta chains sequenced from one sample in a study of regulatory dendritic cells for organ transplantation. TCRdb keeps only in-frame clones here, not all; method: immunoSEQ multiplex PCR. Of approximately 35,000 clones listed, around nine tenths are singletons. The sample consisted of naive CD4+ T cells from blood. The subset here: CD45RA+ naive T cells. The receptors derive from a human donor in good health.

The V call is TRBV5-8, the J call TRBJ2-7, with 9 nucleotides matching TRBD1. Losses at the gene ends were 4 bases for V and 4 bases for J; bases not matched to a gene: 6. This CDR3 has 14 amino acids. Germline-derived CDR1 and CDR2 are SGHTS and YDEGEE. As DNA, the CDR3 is TGTGCCAGCAGCCCCCGAGACAGGGGGTACGAGCAGTACTTC. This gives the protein CASSPRDRGYEQYF.

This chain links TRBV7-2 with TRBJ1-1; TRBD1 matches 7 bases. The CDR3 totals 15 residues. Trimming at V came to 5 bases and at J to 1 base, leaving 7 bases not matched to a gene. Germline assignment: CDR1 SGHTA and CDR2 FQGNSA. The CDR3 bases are TGTGCCAGCAGCCCTGAGGGACAGAAGAACACTGAAGCTTTCTTT. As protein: CASSPEGQKNTEAFF. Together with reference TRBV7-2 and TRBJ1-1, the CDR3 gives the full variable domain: GAGVSQSPSNKVTEKGKDVELRCDPISGHTALYWYRQSLGQGLEFLIYFQGNSAPDKSGLPSDRFSAERTGGSVSTLTIQRTQQEDSAVYLCASSPEGQKNTEAFFGQGTRLTVV.

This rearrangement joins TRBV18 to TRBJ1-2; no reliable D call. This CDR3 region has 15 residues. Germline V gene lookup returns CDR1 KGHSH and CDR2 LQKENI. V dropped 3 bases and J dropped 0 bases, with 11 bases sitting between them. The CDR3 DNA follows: TGTGCCAGCTCACCTCTCGACGGGACTAACTATGGCTACACCTTC. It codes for CASSPLDGTNYGYTF.

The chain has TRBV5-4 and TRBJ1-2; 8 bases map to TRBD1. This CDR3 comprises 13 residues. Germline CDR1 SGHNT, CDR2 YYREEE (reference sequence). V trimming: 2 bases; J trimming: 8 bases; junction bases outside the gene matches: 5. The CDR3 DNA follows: TGTGCCAGCAGCTTTACAGGGGGTTACGGCTACACCTTC. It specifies CASSFTGGYGYTF.

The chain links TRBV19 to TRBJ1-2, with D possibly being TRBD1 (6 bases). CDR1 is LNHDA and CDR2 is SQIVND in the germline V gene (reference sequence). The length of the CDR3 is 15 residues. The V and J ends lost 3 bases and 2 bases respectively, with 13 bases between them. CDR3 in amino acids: CASSMGRGGNYGYTF. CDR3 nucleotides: TGTGCCAGTAGTATGGGCAGAGGGGGGAACTATGGCTACACCTTC. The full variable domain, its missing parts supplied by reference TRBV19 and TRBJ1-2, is DGGITQSPKYLFRKEGQNVTLSCEQNLNHDAMYWYRQDPGQGLRLIYYSQIVNDFQKGDIAEGYSVSREKKESFPLTVTSAQKNPTAFYLCASSMGRGGNYGYTFGSGTRLTVV.

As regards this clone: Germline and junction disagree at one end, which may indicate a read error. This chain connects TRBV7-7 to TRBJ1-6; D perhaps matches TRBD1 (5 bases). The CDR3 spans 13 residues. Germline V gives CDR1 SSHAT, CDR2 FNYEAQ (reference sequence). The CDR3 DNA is TGTGCTAGCAGCTTGAACTCGGGGGCACCCCTCCACTTT. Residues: CASSLNSGAPLHF.

The CDR3 coding sequence is TGTGCCAGCAGCTTAGCTATCTATAGAAAGGGGGCCGGCACAGATACGCAGTATTTT. Protein product: CASSLAIYRKGAGTDTQYF. The chain carries TRBV7-9 and TRBJ2-3; TRBD1 agrees at 7 bases. The germline V gene encodes CDR1 SEHNR and CDR2 FQNEAQ (reference sequence). This CDR3 has 19 amino acids. Trimming removed 0 bases from V and 1 base from J; junction bases left unmatched: 13.

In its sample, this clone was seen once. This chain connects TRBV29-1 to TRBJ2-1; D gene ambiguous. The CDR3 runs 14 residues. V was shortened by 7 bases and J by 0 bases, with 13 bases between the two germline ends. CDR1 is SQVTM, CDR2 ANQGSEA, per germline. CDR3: CSGGRRSSYNEQFF. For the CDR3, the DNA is TGCAGCGGTGGACGAAGAAGCTCCTACAATGAGCAGTTCTTC.

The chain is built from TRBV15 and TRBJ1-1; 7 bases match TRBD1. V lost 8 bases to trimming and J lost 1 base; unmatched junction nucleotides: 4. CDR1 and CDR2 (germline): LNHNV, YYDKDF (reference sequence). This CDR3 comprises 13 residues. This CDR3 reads CATRRDRNTEAFF. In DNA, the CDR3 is TGTGCCACCCGACGGGACAGGAACACTGAAGCTTTCTTT. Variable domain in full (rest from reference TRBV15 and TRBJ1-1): DAMVIQNPRYQVTQFGKPVTLSCSQTLNHNVMYWYQQKSSQAPKLLFHYYDKDFNNEADTPDNFQSRRPNTSFCFLDIRSPGLGDTAMYLCATRRDRNTEAFFGQGTRLTVV.

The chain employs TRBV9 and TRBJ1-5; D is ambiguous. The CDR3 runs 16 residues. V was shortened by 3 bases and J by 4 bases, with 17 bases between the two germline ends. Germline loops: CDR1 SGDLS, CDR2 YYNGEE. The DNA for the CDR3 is TGTGCCAGCAGCGAGGGCGGACTTGATGCGAATCAGCCCCAGCATTTT. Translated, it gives CASSEGGLDANQPQHF.

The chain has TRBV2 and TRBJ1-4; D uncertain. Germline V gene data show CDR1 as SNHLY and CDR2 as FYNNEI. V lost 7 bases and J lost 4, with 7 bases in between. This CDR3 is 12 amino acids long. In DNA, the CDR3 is TGTGCCAGCACCGAACTTAATGAAAAACTGTTTTTT. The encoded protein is CASTELNEKLFF. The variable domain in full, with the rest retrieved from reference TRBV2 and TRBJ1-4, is EPEVTQTPSHQVTQMGQEVILRCVPISNHLYFYWYRQILGQKVEFLVSFYNNEISEKSEIFDDQFSVERPDGSNFTLKIRSTKLEDSAMYFCASTELNEKLFFGSGTQLSVL.

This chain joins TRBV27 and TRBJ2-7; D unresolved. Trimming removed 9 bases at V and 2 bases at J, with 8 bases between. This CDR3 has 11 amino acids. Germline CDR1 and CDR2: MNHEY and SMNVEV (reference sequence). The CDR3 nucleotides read TGTGCCAGACGCAGTGCCTACGAGCAGTACTTC. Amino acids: CARRSAYEQYF.

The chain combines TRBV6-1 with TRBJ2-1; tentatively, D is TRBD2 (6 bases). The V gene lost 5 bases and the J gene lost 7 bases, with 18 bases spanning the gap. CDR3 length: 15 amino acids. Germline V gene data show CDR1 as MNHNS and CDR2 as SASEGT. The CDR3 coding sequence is TGTGCCAGCAGTAAAGGACCGCCCGGGGGTAATGAGCAGTTCTTC. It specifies CASSKGPPGGNEQFF.

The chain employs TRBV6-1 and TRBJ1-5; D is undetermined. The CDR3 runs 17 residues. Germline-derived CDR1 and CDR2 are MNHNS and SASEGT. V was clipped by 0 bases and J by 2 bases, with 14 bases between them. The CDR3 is CASSEAYPELGNQPQHF. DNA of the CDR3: TGTGCCAGCAGTGAAGCTTATCCTGAATTGGGCAATCAGCCCCAGCATTTT.

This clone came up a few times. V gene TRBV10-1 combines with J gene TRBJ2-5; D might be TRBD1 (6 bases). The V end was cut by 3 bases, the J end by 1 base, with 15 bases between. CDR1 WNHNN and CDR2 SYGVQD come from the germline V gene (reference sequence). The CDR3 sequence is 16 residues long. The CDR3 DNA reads TGCGCCAGCAGTGATCGCCCAACAGGGTGCCAAGAGACCCAGTACTTC. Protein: CASSDRPTGCQETQYF.

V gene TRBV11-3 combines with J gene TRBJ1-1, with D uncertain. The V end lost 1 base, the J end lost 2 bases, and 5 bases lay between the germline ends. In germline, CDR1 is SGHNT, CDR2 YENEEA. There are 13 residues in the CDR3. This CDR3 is CASSLGVNTEAFF. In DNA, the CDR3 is TGTGCCAGCAGCTTAGGGGTCAACACTGAAGCTTTCTTT. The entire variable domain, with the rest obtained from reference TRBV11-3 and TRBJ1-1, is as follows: EAGVVQSPRYKIIEKKQPVAFWCNPISGHNTLYWYLQNLGQGPELLIRYENEEAVDDSQLPKDRFSAERLKGVDSTLKIQPAELGDSAVYLCASSLGVNTEAFFGQGTRLTVV.

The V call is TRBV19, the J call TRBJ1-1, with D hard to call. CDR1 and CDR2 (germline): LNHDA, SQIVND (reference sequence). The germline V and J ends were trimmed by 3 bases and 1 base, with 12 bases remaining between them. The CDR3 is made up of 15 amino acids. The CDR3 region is CASSIRTRGNTEAFF. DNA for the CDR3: TGTGCCAGTAGTATTAGGACGCGGGGGAACACTGAAGCTTTCTTT.

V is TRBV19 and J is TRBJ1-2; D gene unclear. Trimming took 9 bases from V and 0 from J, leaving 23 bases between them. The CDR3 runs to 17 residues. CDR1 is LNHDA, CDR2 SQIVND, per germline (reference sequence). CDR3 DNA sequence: TGTGCCAGCAGCCAATATGTAAGGAGGGAAACTAACTATGGCTACACCTTC. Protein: CASSQYVRRETNYGYTF.

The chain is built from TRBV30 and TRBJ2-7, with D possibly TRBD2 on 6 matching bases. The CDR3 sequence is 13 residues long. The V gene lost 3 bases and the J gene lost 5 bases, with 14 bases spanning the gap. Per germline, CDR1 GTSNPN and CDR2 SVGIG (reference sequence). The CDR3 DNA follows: TGTGCCTGGAGGGGTAGGTGGGGGGACGAGCAGTACTTC. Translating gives CAWRGRWGDEQYF. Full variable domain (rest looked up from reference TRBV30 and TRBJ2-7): SQTIHQWPATLVQPVGSPLSLECTVEGTSNPNLYWYRQAAGRGLQLLFYSVGIGQISSEVPQNLSASRPQDRQFILSSKKLLLSDSGFYLCAWRGRWGDEQYFGPGTRLTVT.

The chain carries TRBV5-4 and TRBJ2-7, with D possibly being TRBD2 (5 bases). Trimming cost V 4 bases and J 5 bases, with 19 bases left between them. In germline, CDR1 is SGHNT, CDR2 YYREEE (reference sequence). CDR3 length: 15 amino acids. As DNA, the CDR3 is TGTGCCAGCAGCCGCACGGACTGGACGCGAGACGAGCAGTACTTC. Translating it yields CASSRTDWTRDEQYF.